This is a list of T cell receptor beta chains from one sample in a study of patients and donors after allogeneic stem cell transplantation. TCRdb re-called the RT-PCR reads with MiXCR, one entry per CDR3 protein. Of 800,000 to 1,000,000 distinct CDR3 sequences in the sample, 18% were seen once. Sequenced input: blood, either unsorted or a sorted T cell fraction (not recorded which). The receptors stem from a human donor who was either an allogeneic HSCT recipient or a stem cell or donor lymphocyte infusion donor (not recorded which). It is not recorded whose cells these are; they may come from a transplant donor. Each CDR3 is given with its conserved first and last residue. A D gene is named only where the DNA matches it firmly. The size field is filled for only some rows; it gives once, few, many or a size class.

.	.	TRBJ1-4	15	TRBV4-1	CASSGITDSNEKLFF	TGCGCCAGCAGCGGGATAACGGACAGCAATGAAAAACTGTTTTTT
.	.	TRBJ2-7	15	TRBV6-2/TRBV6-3	CASRPATLSSYEQYF	TGTGCCAGCCGACCGGCCACCCTCAGCTCCTACGAGCAGTACTTC
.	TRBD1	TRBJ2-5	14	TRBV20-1	CSARDRQGRQTQYF	TGCAGTGCTAGAGATCGACAGGGCCGACAGACCCAGTACTTC
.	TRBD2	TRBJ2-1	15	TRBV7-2	CASSLGGGRDNEQFF	TGTGCCAGCAGCTTAGGCGGGGGGCGCGACAATGAGCAGTTCTTC
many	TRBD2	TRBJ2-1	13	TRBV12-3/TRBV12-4	CASSSLAGNEQFF	TGTGCCAGCAGTTCGCTAGCGGGCAATGAGCAGTTCTTC
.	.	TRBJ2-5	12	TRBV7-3	CASRDEKETQYF	TGTGCCAGCAGGGACGAGAAAGAGACCCAGTACTTC
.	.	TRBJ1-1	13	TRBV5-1	CASNLQANTEAFF	TGCGCCAGCAACTTACAGGCGAACACTGAAGCTTTCTTT
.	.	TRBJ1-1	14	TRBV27	CASSLWDRGTEAFF	TGTGCCAGCAGTTTATGGGACCGGGGGACTGAAGCTTTCTTT
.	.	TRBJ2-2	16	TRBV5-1	CASTPSRWDTTGELFF	TGCGCCAGCACCCCATCCAGGTGGGACACCACCGGGGAGCTGTTTTTT
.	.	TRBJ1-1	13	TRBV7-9	CASSLGGITEAFF	TGTGCCAGCAGCTTGGGTGGAATCACTGAAGCTTTCTTT
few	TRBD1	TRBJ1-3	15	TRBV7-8	CASSAVTGGGNTIYF	TGTGCCAGCAGCGCTGTGACAGGGGGAGGAAACACCATATATTTT
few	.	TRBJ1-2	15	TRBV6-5	CASSYSSGSNYGYTF	TGTGCCAGCAGTTACTCCTCAGGGTCTAACTATGGCTACACCTTC
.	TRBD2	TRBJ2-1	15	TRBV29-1	CSVTLAGRTYNEQFF	TGCAGCGTCACCTTAGCGGGGAGAACCTACAATGAGCAGTTCTTC
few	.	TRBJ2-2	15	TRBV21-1	CASSTRDRNTGELFF	TGTGCCAGCAGCACCCGGGACAGAAATACCGGGGAGCTGTTTTTT
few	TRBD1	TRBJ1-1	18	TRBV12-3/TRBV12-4	CASSLKTGGLGLNTEAFF	TGTGCCAGCAGTTTAAAGACAGGGGGCTTAGGTTTGAACACTGAAGCTTTCTTT
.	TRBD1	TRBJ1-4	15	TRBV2	CASSLDRGFVEKLFF	TGTGCCAGCAGCTTGGACAGGGGATTCGTGGAAAAACTGTTTTTT
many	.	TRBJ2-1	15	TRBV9	CASSVGTSGRNEQFF	TGTGCCAGCAGCGTAGGGACTTCTGGGCGGAATGAGCAGTTCTTC
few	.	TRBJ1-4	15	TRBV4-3	CASSQAGTADEKLFF	TGCGCCAGCAGCCAAGCCGGGACGGCAGATGAAAAACTGTTTTTT
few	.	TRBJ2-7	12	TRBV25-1	CASSDKGYEQYF	TGTGCCAGCAGTGATAAAGGGTACGAGCAGTACTTC
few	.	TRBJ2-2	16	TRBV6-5	CASSYRLAGGTGELFF	TGTGCCAGCAGTTACCGGCTAGCCGGTGGAACCGGGGAGCTGTTTTTT
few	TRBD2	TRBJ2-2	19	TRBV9	CASSLNGLAGVKHTGELFF	TGTGCCAGCAGCCTTAATGGACTAGCGGGAGTAAAGCACACCGGGGAGCTGTTTTTT
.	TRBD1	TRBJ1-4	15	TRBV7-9	CASSVRTGANEKLFF	TGTGCCAGCAGCGTAAGGACAGGGGCGAATGAAAAACTGTTTTTT
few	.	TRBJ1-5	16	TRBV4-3	CASSQRLGQLNQPQHF	TGCGCCAGCAGCCAACGCTTAGGACAGCTCAATCAGCCCCAGCATTTT
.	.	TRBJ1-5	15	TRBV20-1	CSARYPGRGNQPQHF	TGCAGTGCTCGATATCCGGGTCGGGGCAATCAGCCCCAGCATTTT
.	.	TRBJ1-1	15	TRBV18	CASSPSNRRSLEAFF	TGTGCCAGCTCACCAAGCAACCGACGGAGCCTTGAAGCTTTCTTT
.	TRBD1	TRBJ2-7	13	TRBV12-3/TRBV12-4	CASSYTTGSLPNF	TGTGCCAGCAGTTACACGACAGGGTCGTTGCCGAACTTC
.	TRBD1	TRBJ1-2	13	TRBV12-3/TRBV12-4	CAIRGTATYGYTF	TGTGCCATTAGAGGGACAGCGACATATGGCTACACCTTC
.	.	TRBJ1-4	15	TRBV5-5	CASSLPWDFHEKLFF	TGTGCCAGCAGCTTACCGTGGGACTTCCATGAAAAACTGTTTTTT
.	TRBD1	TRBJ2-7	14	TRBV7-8	CASNAGTGVSEQYF	TGTGCCAGCAACGCCGGGACAGGGGTGTCCGAGCAGTACTTC
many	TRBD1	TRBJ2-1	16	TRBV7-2	CASSLETGGPTNEQFF	TGTGCCAGCAGCTTAGAGACAGGGGGACCTACCAATGAGCAGTTCTTC
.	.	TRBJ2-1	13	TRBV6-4	CASSDYLGREQFF	TGTGCCAGCAGTGACTACCTGGGGCGTGAGCAGTTCTTC
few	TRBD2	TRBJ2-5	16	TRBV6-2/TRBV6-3	CASSTRAGGADETQYF	TGTGCCAGCAGTACTCGAGCGGGGGGGGCCGATGAGACCCAGTACTTC
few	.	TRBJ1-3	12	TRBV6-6	CASSPNGNTIYF	TGTGCCAGCAGCCCCAACGGGAACACCATATATTTT
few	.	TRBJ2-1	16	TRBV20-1	CSARRPMTAKNNEQFF	TGCAGTGCTAGAAGACCCATGACAGCGAAAAACAATGAGCAGTTCTTC
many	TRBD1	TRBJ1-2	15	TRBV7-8	CASSPRGQGARGYTF	TGTGCCAGCAGCCCACGGGGACAGGGGGCGAGAGGCTACACCTTC
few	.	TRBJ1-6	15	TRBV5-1	CASSPFGSYNSPLHF	TGCGCCAGCAGCCCCTTTGGCAGCTATAATTCACCCCTCCACTTT
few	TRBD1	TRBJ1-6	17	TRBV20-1	CSAKRDSLSSYNSPLHF	TGCAGTGCTAAGCGGGACAGCCTATCCTCCTATAATTCACCCCTCCACTTT
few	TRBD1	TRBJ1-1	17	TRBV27	CASSRYQGVKMNTEAFF	TGTGCCAGCAGTAGATACCAGGGGGTGAAGATGAACACTGAGGCTTTCTTT
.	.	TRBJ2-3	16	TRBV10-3	CAISESGGAHTDTQYF	TGTGCCATCAGTGAGTCGGGGGGGGCGCACACAGATACGCAGTATTTT
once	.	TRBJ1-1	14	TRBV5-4	CASSLGTSYTEAFF	TGTGCCAGCAGCTTGGGGACCTCCTACACTGAAGCTTTCTTT